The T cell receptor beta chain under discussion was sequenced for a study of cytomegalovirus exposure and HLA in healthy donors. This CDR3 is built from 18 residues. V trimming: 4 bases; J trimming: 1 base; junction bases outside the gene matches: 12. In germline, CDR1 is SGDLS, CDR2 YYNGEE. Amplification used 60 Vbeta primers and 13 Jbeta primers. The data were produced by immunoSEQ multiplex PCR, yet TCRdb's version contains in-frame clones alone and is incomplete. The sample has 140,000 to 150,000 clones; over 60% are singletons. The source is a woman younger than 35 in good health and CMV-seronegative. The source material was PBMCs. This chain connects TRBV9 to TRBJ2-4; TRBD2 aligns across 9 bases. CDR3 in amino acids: CASSPGGREGGAKNIQYF. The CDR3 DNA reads TGTGCCAGCAGCCCAGGCGGGAGGGAGGGGGGGGCCAAAAACATTCAGTACTTC.